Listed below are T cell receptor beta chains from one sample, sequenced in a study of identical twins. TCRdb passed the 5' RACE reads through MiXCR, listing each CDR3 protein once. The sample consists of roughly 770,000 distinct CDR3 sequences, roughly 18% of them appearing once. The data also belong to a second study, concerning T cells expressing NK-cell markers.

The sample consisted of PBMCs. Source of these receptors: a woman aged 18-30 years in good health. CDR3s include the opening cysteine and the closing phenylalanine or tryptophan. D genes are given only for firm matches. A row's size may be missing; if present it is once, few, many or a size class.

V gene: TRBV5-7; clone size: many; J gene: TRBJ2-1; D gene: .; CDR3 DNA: TGTGCCAGCAGCTTGAGCAGGGGTGAGCAGTTCTTC; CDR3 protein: CASSLSRGEQFF
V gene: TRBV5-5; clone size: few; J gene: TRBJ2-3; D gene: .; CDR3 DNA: TGTGCCAGCAGTCGCGATCTGCCAGATACGCAGTATTTT; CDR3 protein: CASSRDLPDTQYF
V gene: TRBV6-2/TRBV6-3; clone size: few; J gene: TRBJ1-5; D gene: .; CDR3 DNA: TGTGCCAGCAGTTATGGGACGCCCCAGCATTTT; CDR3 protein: CASSYGTPQHF
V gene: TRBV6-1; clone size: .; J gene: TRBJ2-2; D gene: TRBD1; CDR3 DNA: TGTGCCAGCAGCCACGACAGGGGGGACGGGGAGCTGTTTTTT; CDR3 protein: CASSHDRGDGELFF
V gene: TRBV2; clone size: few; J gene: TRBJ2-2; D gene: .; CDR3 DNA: TGTGCCAGTACGCCGGGCCCCAACACCGGGGAGCTGTTTTTT; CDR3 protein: CASTPGPNTGELFF
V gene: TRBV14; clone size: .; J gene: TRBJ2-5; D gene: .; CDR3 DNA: TGTGCCAGCAGCCAAAGGCCTAGAAGCACCCAGTACTTC; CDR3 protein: CASSQRPRSTQYF
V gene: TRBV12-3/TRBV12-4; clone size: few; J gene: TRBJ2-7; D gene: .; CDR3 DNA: TGTGCCAGCAGTTTAGGTAAGGGGCGGTCCTACGAGCAGTACTTC; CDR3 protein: CASSLGKGRSYEQYF
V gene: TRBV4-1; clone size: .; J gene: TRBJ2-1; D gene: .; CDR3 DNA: TGCGCCAGCAGCCTTACACTGGCAGGAGAGGGGGATTTGGGTGAGCAGTTCTTC; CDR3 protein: CASSLTLAGEGDLGEQFF
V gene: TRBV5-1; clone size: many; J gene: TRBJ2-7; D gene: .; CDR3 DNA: TGCGCCAGCAGCCCGGAGGGGCCCTACGAGCAGTACTTC; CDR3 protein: CASSPEGPYEQYF
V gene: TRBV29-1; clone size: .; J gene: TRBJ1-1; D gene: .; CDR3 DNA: TGCAGCCGTCCCGGGCGAAGTGGAAACACTGAAGCTTTCTTT; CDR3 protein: CSRPGRSGNTEAFF
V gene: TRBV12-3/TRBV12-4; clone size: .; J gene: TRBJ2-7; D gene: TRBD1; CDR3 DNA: TGTGCCAGCATGGGACAGGGGAGGTACGAGCAGTACTTC; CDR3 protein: CASMGQGRYEQYF
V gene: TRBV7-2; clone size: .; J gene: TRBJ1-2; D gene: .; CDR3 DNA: TGTGCCAGCAGCTTATCCGGGACTCCCAACTATGGCTACACCTTC; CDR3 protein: CASSLSGTPNYGYTF
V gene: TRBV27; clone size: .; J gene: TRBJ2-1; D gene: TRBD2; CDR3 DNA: TGTGCCAGCAGTTTCAGTAACAGGCAGAGCGGGGGAGACTACAATGAGCAGTTCTTC; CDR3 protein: CASSFSNRQSGGDYNEQFF
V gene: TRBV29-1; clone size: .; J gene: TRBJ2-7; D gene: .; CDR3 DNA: TGCAGCGTTGAGCCGGAGCCAGAGTTCGGTTACGAGCAGTACTTC; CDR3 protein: CSVEPEPEFGYEQYF
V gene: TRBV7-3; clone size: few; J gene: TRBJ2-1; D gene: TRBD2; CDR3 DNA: TGTGCCAGCAGCTTAGACCCAGCGGGGGCTTACAATGAGCAGTTCTTC; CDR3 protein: CASSLDPAGAYNEQFF
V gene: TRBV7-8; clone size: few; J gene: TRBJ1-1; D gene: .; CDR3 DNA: TGTGCCAGCAGCTTAAAGGGAACGGCGAATACTGAAGCTTTCTTT; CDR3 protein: CASSLKGTANTEAFF
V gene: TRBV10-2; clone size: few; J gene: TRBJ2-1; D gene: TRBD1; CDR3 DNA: TGCGCCAGCGGGGGACAGGGAGTCGACAATGAGCAGTTCTTC; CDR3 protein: CASGGQGVDNEQFF
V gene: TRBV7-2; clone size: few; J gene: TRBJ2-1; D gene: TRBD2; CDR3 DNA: TGTGCCAGCAGCTCCGGAAGACTAGCGGGTTGGCGGTTCTTC; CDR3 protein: CASSSGRLAGWRFF
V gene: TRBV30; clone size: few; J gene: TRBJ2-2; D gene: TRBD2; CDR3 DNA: TGTGCCCGCCTCACCGCGGGGGCCGGGGAGCTGTTTTTT; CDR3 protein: CARLTAGAGELFF
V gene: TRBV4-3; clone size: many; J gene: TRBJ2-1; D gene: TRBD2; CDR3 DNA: TGCGCCAGCAGCCAAGATAGGGCTAGCGGACTAGCCGAGCAGTTCTTC; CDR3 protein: CASSQDRASGLAEQFF
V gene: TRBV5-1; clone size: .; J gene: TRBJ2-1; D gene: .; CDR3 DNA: TGCGCCAGCAGCTTGTTGGCCAACCCGAATGAGCAGTTCTTC; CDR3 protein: CASSLLANPNEQFF
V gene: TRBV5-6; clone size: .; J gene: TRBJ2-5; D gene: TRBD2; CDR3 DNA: TGTGCCAGCAGCGTGGGACTAGGGGCGGAGACCCAGTACTTC; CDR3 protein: CASSVGLGAETQYF
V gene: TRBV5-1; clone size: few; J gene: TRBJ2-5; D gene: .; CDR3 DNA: TGCGCCAGCAACCCCGACAGGCAAGAGACCCAGTACTTC; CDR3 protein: CASNPDRQETQYF
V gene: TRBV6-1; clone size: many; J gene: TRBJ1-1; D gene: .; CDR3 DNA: TGTGCCAGCAGGCGGGACACTGAAGCTTTCTTT; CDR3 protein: CASRRDTEAFF
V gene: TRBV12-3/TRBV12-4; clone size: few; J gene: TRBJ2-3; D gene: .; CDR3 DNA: TGTGCCAGCAGCCCACCGGGCCTTAGACTAAGAAGGCAGTATTTT; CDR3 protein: CASSPPGLRLRRQYF
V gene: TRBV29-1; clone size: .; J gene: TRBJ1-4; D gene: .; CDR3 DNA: TGCAGCGTTGAAGCAGGGACTAATGAAAAACTGTTTTTT; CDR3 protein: CSVEAGTNEKLFF
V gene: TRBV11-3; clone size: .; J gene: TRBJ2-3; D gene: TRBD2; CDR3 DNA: TGTGCCAGCAGCTCACGGGGGGGCGTCACAGATACGCAGTATTTT; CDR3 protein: CASSSRGGVTDTQYF
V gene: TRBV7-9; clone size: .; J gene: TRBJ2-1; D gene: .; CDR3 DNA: TGTGCCAGCAGTCCGGGGGGCCGGTATGAGCAGTTCTTC; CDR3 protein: CASSPGGRYEQFF
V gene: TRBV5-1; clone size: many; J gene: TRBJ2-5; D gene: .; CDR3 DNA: TGCGCCAGCAGTGTGGAGGCTGAACAAGAGACCCAGTACTTC; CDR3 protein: CASSVEAEQETQYF
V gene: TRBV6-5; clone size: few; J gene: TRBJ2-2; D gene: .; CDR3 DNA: TGTGCCAGCAGTTACCCGGGGGAGAGGGCGGAGCTGTTTTTT; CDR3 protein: CASSYPGERAELFF
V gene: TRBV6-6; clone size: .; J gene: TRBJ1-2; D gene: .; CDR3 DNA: TGTGCCAGCAGCCAGCAAGAGTATGGCTACACCTTC; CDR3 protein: CASSQQEYGYTF
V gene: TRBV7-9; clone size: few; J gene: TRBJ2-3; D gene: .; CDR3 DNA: TGTGCCAGCAGCTTAAGAAGGGAAAATACGCAGTATTTT; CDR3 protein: CASSLRRENTQYF
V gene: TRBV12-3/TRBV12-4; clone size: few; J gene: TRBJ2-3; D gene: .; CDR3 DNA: TGTGCCAGCGCAACCGGGGTTCCAGATACGCAGTATTTT; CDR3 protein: CASATGVPDTQYF
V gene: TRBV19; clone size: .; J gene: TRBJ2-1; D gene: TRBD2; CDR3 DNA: TGTGCCAGTAGTATAGGTGCGGGAGGGCCGGGAGAGCAGTTCTTC; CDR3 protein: CASSIGAGGPGEQFF
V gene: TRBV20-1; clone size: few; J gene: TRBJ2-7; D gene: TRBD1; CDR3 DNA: TGCAGTGCTATGGGTCCGACAGGGACCTACGAGCAGTACTTC; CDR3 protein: CSAMGPTGTYEQYF
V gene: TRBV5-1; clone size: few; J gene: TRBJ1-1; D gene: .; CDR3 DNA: TGCGCCAGCCATAGGGACCGGCGGGACACTGAAGCTTTCTTT; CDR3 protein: CASHRDRRDTEAFF
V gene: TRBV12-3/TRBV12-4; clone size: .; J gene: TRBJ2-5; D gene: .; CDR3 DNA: TGTGCCAGCAGTTTAGAAGGGTGGGCCACCTCAAAAAAGACCCAGTACTTC; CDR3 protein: CASSLEGWATSKKTQYF
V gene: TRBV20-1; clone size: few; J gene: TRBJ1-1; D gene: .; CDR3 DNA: TGCAGTGCTAGAACCGACACACGGGAGGCTTTCTTT; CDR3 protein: CSARTDTREAFF
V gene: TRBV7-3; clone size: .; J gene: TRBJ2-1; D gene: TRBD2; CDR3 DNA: TGTGCCAGCAGTATCGGGGGGGGCTCCTACAATGAGCAGTTCTTC; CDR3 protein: CASSIGGGSYNEQFF
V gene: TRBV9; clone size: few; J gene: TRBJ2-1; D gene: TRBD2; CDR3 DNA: TGTGCCAGCAGCCCGAACCCGGGACTAGCGGGGATGAATGAGCAGTTCTTC; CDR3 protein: CASSPNPGLAGMNEQFF
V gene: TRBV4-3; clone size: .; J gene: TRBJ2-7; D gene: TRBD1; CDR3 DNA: TGCGCCAGCAGCCAAGCCGGGACAGGGGAAGACGAGCAGTACTTC; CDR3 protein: CASSQAGTGEDEQYF
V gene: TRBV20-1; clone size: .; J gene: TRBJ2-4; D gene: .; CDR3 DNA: TGCAGTGCTAGTAGTTCGGCCAAAAACATTCAGTACTTC; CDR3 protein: CSASSSAKNIQYF
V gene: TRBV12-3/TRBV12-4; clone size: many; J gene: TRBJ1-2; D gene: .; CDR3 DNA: TGTGCCAGCAGTCCCACAGGGAACTATGGCTACACCTTC; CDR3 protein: CASSPTGNYGYTF
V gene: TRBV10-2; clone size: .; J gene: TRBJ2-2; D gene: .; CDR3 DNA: TGCGCCAGCAAGGGGGGGGCTAGCGCCTACACCGGGGAGCTGTTTTTT; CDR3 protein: CASKGGASAYTGELFF
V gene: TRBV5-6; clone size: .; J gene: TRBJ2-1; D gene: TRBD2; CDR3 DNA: TGTGCCAGCAGCTTGAATAGCGGGAAGGCCAATGAGCAGTTCTTC; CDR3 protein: CASSLNSGKANEQFF
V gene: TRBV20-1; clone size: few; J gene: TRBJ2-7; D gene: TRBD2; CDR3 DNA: TGCAGTGCTAGAGATCGACTAGCGGGAATGTATTTACGCGAGCAGTACTTC; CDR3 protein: CSARDRLAGMYLREQYF
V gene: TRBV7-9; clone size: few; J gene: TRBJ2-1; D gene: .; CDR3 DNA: TGTGCCAGCGTCGCCTCGAGCTCCTACAATGAGCAGTTCTTC; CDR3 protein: CASVASSSYNEQFF
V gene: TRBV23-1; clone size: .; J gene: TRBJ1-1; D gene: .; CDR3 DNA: TGCGCCAGCAGCCAACAGGATACGAACACTGAAGCTTTCTTT; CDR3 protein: CASSQQDTNTEAFF
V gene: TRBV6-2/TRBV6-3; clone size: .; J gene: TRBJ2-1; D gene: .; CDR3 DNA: TGTGCCAGCAGTTACTCGGGGGCCAGGGTTATTGATGAGCAGTTCTTC; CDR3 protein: CASSYSGARVIDEQFF
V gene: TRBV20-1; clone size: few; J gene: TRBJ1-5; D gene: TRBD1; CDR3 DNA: TGCAGTGCTAGACGACAGGGCATCAATCAGCCCCAGCATTTT; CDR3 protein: CSARRQGINQPQHF
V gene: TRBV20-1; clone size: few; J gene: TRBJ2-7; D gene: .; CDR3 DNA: TGCAGTGCTAGAAGTTTGGGATCCCCGGGGGAGCAGTACTTC; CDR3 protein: CSARSLGSPGEQYF
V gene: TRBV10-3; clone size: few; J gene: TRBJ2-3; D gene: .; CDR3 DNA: TGTGCCAGTAAACAGGGAGATACGCAGTATTTT; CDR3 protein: CASKQGDTQYF
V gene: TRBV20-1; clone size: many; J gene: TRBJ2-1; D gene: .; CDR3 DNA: TGCAGTGCTAGGGCCTCAGAGAATGAGCAGTTCTTC; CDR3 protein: CSARASENEQFF
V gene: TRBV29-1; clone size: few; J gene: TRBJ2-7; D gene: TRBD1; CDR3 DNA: TGCAGCGTTGGGGGACAGTCGTCCTACGAGCAGTACTTC; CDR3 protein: CSVGGQSSYEQYF
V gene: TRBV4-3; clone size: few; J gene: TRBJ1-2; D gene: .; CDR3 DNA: TGCGCCAGCAGCCAGGGGCCATTCAGGGCTAACTATGGCTACACCTTC; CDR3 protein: CASSQGPFRANYGYTF
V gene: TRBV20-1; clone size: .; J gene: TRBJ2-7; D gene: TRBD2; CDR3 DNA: TGCAGTGCTAGCGGGAGGCCTACCTACGAGCAGTACTTC; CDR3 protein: CSASGRPTYEQYF
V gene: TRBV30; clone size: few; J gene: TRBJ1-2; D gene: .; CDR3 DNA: TGTGCCTGGAGTGTACTGGGGCCGCGGGGCTACACCTTC; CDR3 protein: CAWSVLGPRGYTF
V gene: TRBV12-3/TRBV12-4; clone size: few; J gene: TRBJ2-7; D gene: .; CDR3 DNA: TGTGCCAGCAGCTCCAGCAGGTTCGACGAGCAGTACTTC; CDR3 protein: CASSSSRFDEQYF